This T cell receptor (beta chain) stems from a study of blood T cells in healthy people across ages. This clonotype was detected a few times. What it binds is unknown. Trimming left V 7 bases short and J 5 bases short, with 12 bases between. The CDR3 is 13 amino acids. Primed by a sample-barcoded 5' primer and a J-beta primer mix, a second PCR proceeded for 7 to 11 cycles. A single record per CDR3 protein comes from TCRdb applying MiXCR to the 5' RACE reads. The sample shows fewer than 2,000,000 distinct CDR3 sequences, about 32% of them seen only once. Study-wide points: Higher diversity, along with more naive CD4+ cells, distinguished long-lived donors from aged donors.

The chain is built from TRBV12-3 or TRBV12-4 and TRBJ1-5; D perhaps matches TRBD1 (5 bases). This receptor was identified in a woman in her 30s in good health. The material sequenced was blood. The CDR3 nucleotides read TGTGCCAGCACTCCAGGGAGAGATCAGCCCCAGCATTTT. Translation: CASTPGRDQPQHF.